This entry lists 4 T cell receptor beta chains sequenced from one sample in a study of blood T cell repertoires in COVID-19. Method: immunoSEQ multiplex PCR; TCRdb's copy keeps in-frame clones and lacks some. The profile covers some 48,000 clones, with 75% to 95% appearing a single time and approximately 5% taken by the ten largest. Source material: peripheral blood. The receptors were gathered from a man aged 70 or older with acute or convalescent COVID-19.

DNA for the CDR3: TGTGCCAGTAGTAACTATACAGGGAACACTGAAGCTTTCTTT. It codes for CASSNYTGNTEAFF. This sequence joins TRBV19 and TRBJ1-1, with a weak D call TRBD1 (5 bases). The CDR3 totals 14 residues. V gave up 4 bases and J gave up 1 base, with 10 bases separating them. The germline V gene has CDR1 LNHDA and CDR2 SQIVND (reference sequence). Full variable domain (rest looked up from reference TRBV19 and TRBJ1-1): DGGITQSPKYLFRKEGQNVTLSCEQNLNHDAMYWYRQDPGQGLRLIYYSQIVNDFQKGDIAEGYSVSREKKESFPLTVTSAQKNPTAFYLCASSNYTGNTEAFFGQGTRLTVV.

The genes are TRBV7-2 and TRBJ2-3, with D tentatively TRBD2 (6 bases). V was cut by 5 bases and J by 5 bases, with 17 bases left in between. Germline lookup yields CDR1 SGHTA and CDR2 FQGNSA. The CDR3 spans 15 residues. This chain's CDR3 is CASSRERSQGDTQYF. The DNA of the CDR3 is TGTGCCAGCAGCCGGGAGCGTTCCCAAGGAGATACGCAGTATTTT.

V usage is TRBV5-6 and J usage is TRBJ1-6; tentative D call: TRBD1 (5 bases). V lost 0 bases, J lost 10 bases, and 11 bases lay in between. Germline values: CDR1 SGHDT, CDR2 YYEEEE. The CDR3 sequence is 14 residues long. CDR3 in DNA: TGTGCCAGCAGCTTGGAGGGGTTTGGATCACCCCTCCACTTT. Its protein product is CASSLEGFGSPLHF. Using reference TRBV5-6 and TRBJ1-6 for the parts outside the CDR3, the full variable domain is DAGVTQSPTHLIKTRGQQVTLRCSPKSGHDTVSWYQQALGQGPQFIFQYYEEEERQRGNFPDRFSGHQFPNYSSELNVNALLLGDSALYLCASSLEGFGSPLHFGNGTRLTVT.

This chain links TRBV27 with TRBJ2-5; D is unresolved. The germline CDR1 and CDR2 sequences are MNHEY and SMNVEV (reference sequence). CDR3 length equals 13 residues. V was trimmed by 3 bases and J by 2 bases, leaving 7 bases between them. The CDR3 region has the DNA TGTGCCAGCAGTTTGGTCGGTCAAGAGACCCAGTACTTC. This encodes CASSLVGQETQYF.